The following is a TCR beta chain sequence with its context. Study processing details: Using reference gene primer amplification, nucleated cell counts were estimated. Profiled with immunoSEQ multiplex PCR; TCRdb holds only in-frame clones, not every one. Clone size and the V and J calls come from that table; the DNA yielded D and trimming. The repertoire holds about 300,000 clones, 85% seen once, with 1.5% to 2% in the top ten. These data belong to a study of blood T cell repertoires in COVID-19. Across the whole study: Acute and convalescent COVID-19 specimens originated in the United States, Italy and Spain. T cells, B-cell-depleted T cells, or PBMCs provided the cDNA or gDNA that served as material.

This receptor was taken from a woman aged 25 to 39 who had been exposed to COVID-19. The material sequenced was PBMCs or T cells enriched from blood (not recorded which).

CDR3 sequence (DNA): TGCGCCAGCAGCCAAGTTCGCACCAGATATGGCTACACCTTC. This encodes CASSQVRTRYGYTF. The gene calls are TRBV4-3 and TRBJ1-2; D gene uncertain. The V and J ends lost 1 base and 5 bases respectively, with 11 bases between them. The CDR3 totals 14 residues. Germline V gene data show CDR1 as LGHNA and CDR2 as YSLEER.